A single sample is the source of the 25 T cell receptor beta chains below, sequenced in a study of blood T cell repertoires in COVID-19. Sequencing was performed with immunoSEQ multiplex PCR; in TCRdb, only in-frame clones are kept and a portion is missing. Of some 160,000 clones listed, about 80% were seen once; the top ten hold over 1.5%. Specimen: peripheral blood. The receptors stem from a human donor in a cohort sampled during active COVID-19.

This clone is a singleton in its sample. This sequence joins TRBV11-3 and TRBJ2-7, with a weak D call TRBD1 (6 bases). Germline V gives CDR1 SGHNT, CDR2 YENEEA. The V gene lost 6 bases and the J gene lost 7 bases, with 16 bases spanning the gap. The CDR3 has 13 residues. The CDR3 bases are TGTGCCAGCAGTATCGGACAGTCTGAGGAGCAGTACTTC. Translated, it gives CASSIGQSEEQYF. The full variable domain, in which reference TRBV11-3 and TRBJ2-7 provide the parts outside the CDR3, is EAGVVQSPRYKIIEKKQPVAFWCNPISGHNTLYWYLQNLGQGPELLIRYENEEAVDDSQLPKDRFSAERLKGVDSTLKIQPAELGDSAVYLCASSIGQSEEQYFGPGTRLTVT.

V is TRBV12-3 or TRBV12-4 and J is TRBJ1-5; no clear D. The CDR3 spans 13 residues. Trimming pared 3 bases from V and 0 bases from J, leaving 3 bases between. CDR3 DNA sequence: TGTGCCAGCAGTTTGAGTAGCAATCAGCCCCAGCATTTT. This encodes CASSLSSNQPQHF.

Concerning this clone: Other DNA sequences of this sample code for an identical CDR3. This sequence joins TRBV5-1 and TRBJ1-1, with a tentative D call TRBD1 (6 bases). CDR1 is SGHRS, CDR2 YFSETQ, per germline. Trimming cost V 4 bases and J 1 base, with 8 bases left between them. This CDR3 has 13 amino acids. Here the CDR3 DNA reads TGCGCCAGCAGCAGACAGGAGAACACTGAAGCTTTCTTT. Translating gives CASSRQENTEAFF. Combining the CDR3 with reference TRBV5-1 and TRBJ1-1 gives the whole variable domain KAGVTQTPRYLIKTRGQQVTLSCSPISGHRSVSWYQQTPGQGLQFLFEYFSETQRNKGNFPGRFSGRQFSNSRSEMNVSTLELGDSALYLCASSRQENTEAFFGQGTRLTVV.

This chain links TRBV4-3 with TRBJ2-7; the D is unclear. V was clipped by 1 base and J by 7 bases, with 17 bases between them. The CDR3 length is 15 residues. The germline V gene has CDR1 LGHNA and CDR2 YSLEER. The CDR3 region is CASSQALVEVGEQYF. CDR3 in DNA: TGCGCCAGCAGCCAAGCCCTGGTCGAGGTGGGTGAGCAGTACTTC.

This sequence joins TRBV6-2 or TRBV6-3 and TRBJ1-2, with no clear D. Trimming stripped 2 bases from V and 8 bases from J, with 12 bases between. The CDR3 extends over 13 amino acids. Germline V gene lookup returns CDR1 MNHEY and CDR2 SVGEGT. This chain's CDR3 is CASSYDLTGGYTF. The CDR3 DNA reads TGTGCCAGCAGTTACGACCTAACGGGGGGCTACACCTTC.

This chain links TRBV7-2 with TRBJ1-2; 9 nucleotides match TRBD1. CDR3 size: 16 residues. With V trimmed by 5 bases and J by 3 bases, 10 bases remained unmatched. In germline, CDR1 is SGHTA, CDR2 FQGNSA. The CDR3 DNA reads TGTGCCAGCAGCCCAGGGGGGACAGGGCAGGACTATGGCTACACCTTC. Protein: CASSPGGTGQDYGYTF.

CDR3: CASRRNRAVSNQPQHF. CDR3 sequence (DNA): TGTGCCAGCAGGAGGAACAGGGCCGTGAGCAATCAGCCCCAGCATTTT. The chain has TRBV6-4 and TRBJ1-5, with TRBD1 as a possible D gene (6 bases). Germline CDR1 MRHNA, CDR2 SNTAGT. V was shortened by 6 bases and J by 1 base, with 16 bases between the two germline ends. The CDR3 length is 16 residues.

J is TRBJ1-4 and V is TRBV3-1 (or the pseudogene TRBV3-2); D gene uncertain. The CDR3 sequence is 12 residues long. V was trimmed by 1 base and J by 10 bases, leaving 7 bases between them. CDR1 LGHDT and CDR2 YNNKEL come from the germline V gene (reference sequence). In DNA form, the CDR3 reads TGTGCCAGCAGCCAAGCAGATGGAAAACTGTTTTTT. Translation gives CASSQADGKLFF.

V usage is TRBV5-6 and J usage is TRBJ1-5; D may be TRBD1 (5 bases). This CDR3 region has 15 residues. V lost 3 bases to trimming and J lost 0 bases, with 10 bases between them. Germline assignment: CDR1 SGHDT and CDR2 YYEEEE. CDR3 DNA sequence: TGTGCCAGCAGCTCCCGGGGGTATAGCAATCAGCCCCAGCATTTT. This gives the protein CASSSRGYSNQPQHF.

This chain connects TRBV4-3 to TRBJ1-4, with TRBD1 matching 7 bases. The junction had 4 bases not matched to a gene; V was cut back by 1 base and J by 5 bases. Germline CDR1 LGHNA, CDR2 YSLEER. The CDR3 runs 15 residues. In nucleotides, the CDR3 is TGCGCCAGCAGCCAAGTTTTACAGGGGAATGAAAAACTGTTTTTT. This translates into CASSQVLQGNEKLFF.

The chain is built from TRBV13 and TRBJ2-3; 16 bases align to TRBD2. The CDR3 totals 17 residues. Germline trimming cut 1 base from V and 7 bases from J; bases unmatched to any gene: 5. Germline V CDR1 and CDR2: PRHDT, FYEKMQ (reference sequence). Here the CDR3 reads CASSLAGLAGGGNTQYF. For the CDR3, the DNA is TGTGCCAGCAGCTTAGCGGGACTAGCGGGAGGGGGAAATACGCAGTATTTT.

In DNA, the CDR3 is TGTGCCAGCAGCTTGATGGGGCTAGGAATCTACAATGAGCAGTTCTTC. Residues: CASSLMGLGIYNEQFF. V is TRBV5-4 and J is TRBJ2-1, with D tentatively TRBD1 (5 bases). V was clipped by 1 base and J by 3 bases, with 14 bases between them. This CDR3 is 16 amino acids long. From germline, CDR1 is SGHNT and CDR2 YYREEE (reference sequence).

This sequence joins TRBV4-3 and TRBJ2-7; 14 nucleotides align to TRBD2. V lost 4 bases to trimming and J lost 0 bases; unmatched junction nucleotides: 8. Germline values: CDR1 LGHNA, CDR2 YSLEER. This CDR3 is built from 18 residues. The CDR3 loop is CASSPQGLAGATSYEQYF. CDR3 nucleotides: TGCGCCAGCAGCCCGCAGGGACTAGCGGGGGCCACCTCCTACGAGCAGTACTTC.

V is TRBV11-2 and J is TRBJ2-3, with TRBD1 matching over 8 bases. This CDR3 comprises 15 residues. The J segment lost 8 bases and the V segment lost 1 base, leaving 8 bases of the junction unmatched. The germline V gene has CDR1 SGHAT and CDR2 FQNNGV. CDR3 nucleotide sequence: TGTGCCAGCAGCTTAGTCCCCCGGACAGGGCTTACGCAGTATTTT. Protein: CASSLVPRTGLTQYF.

The V call is TRBV6-2 or TRBV6-3, the J call TRBJ1-5, with D hard to call. V lost 2 bases, J lost 2 bases, and 10 bases lay in between. Germline V CDR1 and CDR2: MNHEY, SVGEGT. The CDR3 length is 15 residues. The CDR3 loop is CASSYGGGGNQPQHF. Here the CDR3 DNA reads TGTGCCAGCAGTTACGGAGGTGGTGGCAATCAGCCCCAGCATTTT.

The V and J genes are TRBV2 and TRBJ2-6, with 7 bases identical to TRBD1. The CDR3 sequence is 18 residues long. Germline V gene sequence: CDR1 SNHLY, CDR2 FYNNEI. The junction had 12 bases not matched to a gene; V was cut back by 7 bases and J by 0 bases. DNA for the CDR3: TGTGCCAGCATTCCGGCGAGAGGGGACAGCTCTGGGGCCAACGTCCTGACTTTC. It yields the protein CASIPARGDSSGANVLTF. The full variable domain, with the rest looked up from reference TRBV2 and TRBJ2-6, is EPEVTQTPSHQVTQMGQEVILRCVPISNHLYFYWYRQILGQKVEFLVSFYNNEISEKSEIFDDQFSVERPDGSNFTLKIRSTKLEDSAMYFCASIPARGDSSGANVLTFGAGSRLTVL.

The chain links TRBV28 to TRBJ2-7, with D possibly being TRBD1 (6 bases). The V end was cut by 7 bases, the J end by 2 bases, with 15 bases between. The CDR3 runs 14 residues. Germline V gene lookup returns CDR1 MDHEN and CDR2 SYDVKM. The CDR3 region has the DNA TGTGCCAGCACAGTCCCTGGACAGACCTACGAGCAGTACTTC. Translating it yields CASTVPGQTYEQYF.

This clone was seen once. This sequence joins TRBV27 and TRBJ1-2; 8 bases are a match to TRBD1. Germline CDR1 reads MNHEY; CDR2 reads SMNVEV (reference sequence). J was trimmed by 4 bases and V by 7 bases; bases with no gene match: 8. This CDR3 has 14 residues. CDR3 residues: CASKAGGRSYGYTF. CDR3 coding DNA: TGTGCCAGCAAAGCAGGGGGCCGCTCCTATGGCTACACCTTC.

The genes are TRBV18 and TRBJ1-6; TRBD1 is a possible D gene (5 bases). V lost 2 bases to trimming and J lost 7 bases, with 12 bases between them. This CDR3 is 15 amino acids long. Germline V gene data show CDR1 as KGHSH and CDR2 as LQKENI. CDR3 protein: CASSPDGRVNSPLHF. The CDR3 DNA reads TGTGCCAGCTCACCAGACGGCAGGGTGAATTCACCCCTCCACTTT.

This rearrangement joins TRBV12-5 to TRBJ2-7; TRBD1 agrees at 12 bases. The CDR3 runs to 17 residues. Trimming removed 3 bases from V and 5 bases from J; junction bases left unmatched: 11. Germline CDR1 reads LGHNT; CDR2 reads FRNRAP. CDR3 loop: CASGFEVPGQGAHEQYF. The CDR3 DNA is TGTGCTAGTGGTTTCGAAGTGCCGGGACAGGGGGCTCACGAGCAGTACTTC.

This chain connects TRBV19 to TRBJ1-2; a weak D match, TRBD1 (5 bases). The V gene lost 6 bases and the J gene lost 6 bases, with 11 bases spanning the gap. The germline V gene has CDR1 LNHDA and CDR2 SQIVND (reference sequence). The CDR3 is made up of 12 amino acids. For the CDR3, the DNA is TGTGCCAGTAGCCCAGGAGGGGATGGCTACACCTTC. Protein sequence: CASSPGGDGYTF.

This chain uses TRBV3-1 (or the pseudogene TRBV3-2) with TRBJ2-1; D call uncertain. V shed 4 bases and J shed 5 bases, with 12 bases lying between them. Per the germline V gene, CDR1 is LGHDT and CDR2 is YNNKEL (reference sequence). The CDR3 loop spans 14 amino acids. CDR3 DNA: TGTGCCAGCAGCCGACTCTCCACGGACAATGAGCAGTTCTTC. This sequence encodes CASSRLSTDNEQFF.

This clone was detected only a few times. The chain recombines TRBV4-3 with TRBJ1-1, with D hard to call. The CDR3 loop spans 13 amino acids. Germline CDR1 is LGHNA and CDR2 is YSLEER. Trimming took 2 bases from V and 1 from J, leaving 5 bases between them. The CDR3 loop is CASSQTQNTEAFF. The CDR3 coding sequence is TGCGCCAGCAGCCAAACACAGAACACTGAAGCTTTCTTT.

The chain is built from TRBV25-1 and TRBJ1-3; a weak D match, TRBD1 (6 bases). This CDR3 spans 14 amino acids. The germline V gene encodes CDR1 MGHDK and CDR2 SYGVNS. V was trimmed by 6 bases and J by 6 bases, leaving 15 bases between them. CDR3 protein: CASSIQGWENTIYF. The CDR3 DNA reads as TGTGCCAGCAGCATACAGGGCTGGGAAAACACCATATATTTT. Drawing the rest from reference TRBV25-1 and TRBJ1-3, the complete variable domain is EADIYQTPRYLVIGTGKKITLECSQTMGHDKMYWYQQDPGMELHLIHYSYGVNSTEKGDLSSESTVSRIRTEHFPLTLESARPSHTSQYLCASSIQGWENTIYFGEGSWLTVV.

The chain recombines TRBV4-1 with TRBJ2-7; 10 positions agree with TRBD2. The V gene's germline CDR1 is MGHRA and CDR2 YSYEKL. The V segment lost 0 bases and the J segment 6 bases; nucleotides outside the gene matches: 5. This CDR3 spans 15 amino acids. CDR3 sequence reads: CASSQDPASGSEQYF. The CDR3 nucleotides read TGCGCCAGCAGCCAAGATCCTGCTAGCGGGAGCGAGCAGTACTTC.